The sequence of this T cell receptor (beta chain) was determined in a study of shared clonotypes between healthy human individuals. Method: immunoSEQ multiplex PCR; TCRdb's copy keeps in-frame clones and lacks some. The data hold about 2 million clones, with approximately 95% observed a single time. CD45RO-negative, CCR7-positively selected cells formed the naive CD8 fraction, excluding terminally differentiated effector memory CD45RA+ cells. The CDR3 is 14 amino acids. After removal of 6 bases from V and 4 bases from J, the junction contained 6 bases not matched to a gene. CDR1 and CDR2 (germline): MDHEN, SYDVKM.

The chain joins TRBV28 to TRBJ2-7; TRBD1 matches 10 bases. This receptor was obtained from a man aged 18-30 years in good health. Sequenced: naive CD8+ T cells sorted from blood. This chain's CDR3 is CASRGDRGVYEQYF. The CDR3 DNA is TGTGCCAGCAGAGGGGACAGGGGAGTATACGAGCAGTACTTC.